The 24 T cell receptor beta chains listed next were all sequenced from one sample in a study of shared clonotypes between healthy human individuals (dated by TCRdb to the early 2020s). Receptor libraries were prepared by the immunoSEQ multiplex PCR assay. As stored in TCRdb, this immuneACCESS dataset retains in-frame rearrangements with V and J assigned. A fraction of the clones does not appear; measured against another copy, unresolved V genes explain less than half of the discrepancy, and the remainder lacks a known reason. The sample contains more than 150,000 clones, over 50% of them found a single time. Jointly, the top ten make up 8.5% to 12% of the sample. The specimen sequenced was memory CD4+ T cells sorted from blood. What this sample's cell subset or site label stands for: CD45RA-negative fraction. These receptors came from a man aged 25-45 years in good health.

CDR3 residues: CSVFGRYTDTQYF. CDR3 sequence (DNA): TGCAGCGTTTTTGGCAGGTACACAGATACGCAGTATTTT. The gene calls are TRBV29-1 and TRBJ2-3; D call uncertain. The CDR3 runs 13 residues. Trimming took off 5 bases at V and 2 bases at J, with 11 bases between the two ends. CDR1 SQVTM and CDR2 ANQGSEA come from the germline V gene.

V and J are TRBV7-9 and TRBJ2-1, with TRBD2 matching over 12 bases. V lost 5 bases to trimming and J lost 4 bases; unmatched junction nucleotides: 6. The CDR3 length is 16 residues. Germline V lookup: CDR1 SEHNR, CDR2 FQNEAQ (reference sequence). CDR3 region: CASSSGTSGRYNEQFF. CDR3 sequence (DNA): TGTGCCAGCAGCAGCGGGACTAGCGGGCGATACAATGAGCAGTTCTTC.

J is TRBJ2-7 and V is TRBV18, with 7 bases lining up with TRBD1. CDR3 size: 15 residues. Germline V lookup: CDR1 KGHSH, CDR2 LQKENI. With 3 bases clipped from V and 7 bases from J, the junction kept 12 bases outside the gene matches. The DNA of the CDR3 is TGTGCCAGCTCACCGTTTGGGACAGACCGTGGAGAGCAGTACTTC. Protein sequence: CASSPFGTDRGEQYF.

This chain uses TRBV6-1 with TRBJ2-7; no reliable D call. This CDR3 region has 14 residues. Germline CDR1 is MNHNS and CDR2 is SASEGT. The ends were cut back, 6 bases at V and 3 bases at J, with 15 bases in the middle. This CDR3 reads CASREPGKSYEQYF. The CDR3 DNA reads TGTGCCAGCAGGGAGCCGGGCAAGAGCTACGAGCAGTACTTC.

The J gene is TRBJ2-7, the V gene TRBV2; TRBD2 agrees at 10 bases. V lost 3 bases to trimming and J lost 5 bases; unmatched junction nucleotides: 7. Germline assignment: CDR1 SNHLY and CDR2 FYNNEI. The CDR3 extends over 15 amino acids. The DNA for the CDR3 is TGTGCCAGCAGTGACTCGCCTAGCGGGAGCCACGAGCAGTACTTC. Protein product: CASSDSPSGSHEQYF.

This chain uses TRBV2 with TRBJ2-5, with D possibly matching TRBD2 (6 bases). Looked up from germline, CDR1 is SNHLY and CDR2 is FYNNEI. The length of the CDR3 is 14 residues. V was clipped by 6 bases and J by 5 bases, with 16 bases between them. The CDR3 spells CASRPQGLGETQYF. DNA for the CDR3: TGTGCCAGCAGGCCCCAGGGACTTGGTGAGACCCAGTACTTC.

The chain links TRBV6-6 to TRBJ1-1; D uncertain. Germline-derived CDR1 and CDR2 are MNHNY and SVGAGI (reference sequence). This CDR3 is 13 amino acids long. V was pared by 0 bases and J by 1 base, with 3 bases between. The chain's CDR3 is CASSYSRNTEAFF. The CDR3 nucleotides read TGTGCCAGCAGTTACTCGAGGAACACTGAAGCTTTCTTT.

CDR3 coding DNA: TGCGCCACTCAATATCCGGGGGACTCCTACGAGCAGTACTTC. Its translation is CATQYPGDSYEQYF. The chain recombines TRBV10-2 with TRBJ2-7; maybe TRBD2 (6 bases). With 10 bases removed from V and 0 bases from J, the gap between germline ends came to 16 bases. The length of the CDR3 is 14 residues. Germline CDR1 is WSHSY and CDR2 is SAAADI.

The CDR3 reads CASSQVGGGRNKNIQYF. In DNA form, the CDR3 reads TGCGCCAGCAGCCAAGTAGGAGGCGGGAGGAACAAAAACATTCAGTACTTC. The chain carries TRBV4-1 and TRBJ2-4; TRBD2 matches 8 bases. This CDR3 is 17 amino acids long. Germline V CDR1 and CDR2: MGHRA, YSYEKL. V lost 1 base, J lost 3 bases, and 8 bases stayed unmatched.

The chain links TRBV6-1 to TRBJ1-1; D unclear. The germline gives CDR1 MNHNS, CDR2 SASEGT. Deletions cut 5 bases from V and 1 base from J, with 11 bases between. This CDR3 has 14 amino acids. For the CDR3, the DNA is TGTGCCAGCAGTTCACGATGGGGGAACACTGAAGCTTTCTTT. It is translated as CASSSRWGNTEAFF.

The chain combines TRBV9 with TRBJ1-1; D uncertain. The CDR3 runs to 14 residues. The ends were cut back, 2 bases at V and 5 bases at J, with 13 bases in the middle. Germline V lookup: CDR1 SGDLS, CDR2 YYNGEE. This CDR3 is CASSVTPTPTEAFF. The CDR3 nucleotides read TGTGCCAGCAGCGTGACACCTACTCCGACTGAAGCTTTCTTT.

This clone was recorded a few times. The chain employs TRBV29-1 and TRBJ1-1; a possible D gene is TRBD1 (5 bases). Germline assignment: CDR1 SQVTM and CDR2 ANQGSEA. CDR3 size: 12 residues. The ends were cut back, 3 bases at V and 4 bases at J, with 9 bases in the middle. CDR3 residues: CSVESQGTEAFF. The DNA for the CDR3 is TGCAGCGTTGAGAGCCAGGGCACTGAAGCTTTCTTT.

This CDR3 is CAIKGTRDYNEQFF. In DNA, the CDR3 is TGTGCCATCAAGGGGACTAGGGATTACAATGAGCAGTTCTTC. The genes are TRBV10-3 and TRBJ2-1; TRBD2 matches at 8 bases. Trimming took 7 bases from V and 4 from J; bases not matched to a gene: 6. The germline gives CDR1 ENHRY, CDR2 SYGVKD. This CDR3 has 14 amino acids.

The chain's CDR3 is CASRTGRISTEAFF. The CDR3 DNA reads TGTGCCAGCCGGACAGGCAGAATATCCACTGAAGCTTTCTTT. The chain couples TRBV11-2 to TRBJ1-1; 7 bases match TRBD1. Trimming took 8 bases from V and 4 from J; bases not matched to a gene: 10. Germline V gene sequence: CDR1 SGHAT, CDR2 FQNNGV. The CDR3 runs 14 residues.

V gene TRBV5-8 combines with J gene TRBJ2-1; no reliable D call. Germline CDR1 SGHTS, CDR2 YDEGEE. This CDR3 has 13 residues. V was pared by 3 bases and J by 1 base, with 5 bases between. CDR3 sequence reads: CASSWSSYNEQFF. CDR3 nucleotides: TGTGCCAGCAGCTGGAGTTCCTACAATGAGCAGTTCTTC.

V usage is TRBV6-1 and J usage is TRBJ2-7; 7 nucleotides agree with TRBD1. The CDR3 runs to 16 residues. Trimming took 3 bases from V and 2 from J; bases not matched to a gene: 10. CDR1 and CDR2 from the germline V gene are MNHNS and SASEGT. In DNA, the CDR3 is TGTGCCAGCAGTGATATGAGGGGACAGACTACCTACGAGCAGTACTTC. Translation: CASSDMRGQTTYEQYF.

This chain links TRBV2 with TRBJ2-5, with D hard to call. V was cut by 1 base and J by 0 bases, with 6 bases left in between. Germline V gene sequence: CDR1 SNHLY, CDR2 FYNNEI. The CDR3 runs to 14 residues. CDR3 region: CASSEDRYQETQYF. The CDR3 DNA is TGTGCCAGCAGTGAAGATAGGTACCAAGAGACCCAGTACTTC.

This chain connects TRBV6-1 to TRBJ2-7, with D maybe TRBD1 (6 bases). V was shortened by 8 bases and J by 5 bases, with 16 bases between the two germline ends. Germline V CDR1 and CDR2: MNHNS, SASEGT. The CDR3 loop spans 13 amino acids. The CDR3 sequence: CASEIVQGHEQYF. Written as DNA, the CDR3 is TGTGCCAGCGAGATAGTACAGGGACACGAGCAGTACTTC.

Note on this clone: One end of the junction does not line up with germline, which may come from a read error. The chain has TRBV5-8 and TRBJ2-1; D ambiguous. From germline, CDR1 is SGHTS and CDR2 YDEGEE. The CDR3 spans 8 residues. CDR3 region: CASSLGIF. Written as DNA, the CDR3 is TGTGCCAGCAGCTTGGGGATCTTC.

The chain combines TRBV27 with TRBJ2-1; 9 bases agree with TRBD2. The ends lost 2 bases at V and 6 bases at J; junction bases unmatched: 5. This CDR3 region has 15 residues. CDR1 is MNHEY and CDR2 is SMNVEV in the germline V gene (reference sequence). CDR3 nucleotide sequence: TGTGCCAGCAGTTTAGAAGCGGGAGGTCGCAATGAGCAGTTCTTC. This sequence encodes CASSLEAGGRNEQFF.

The V gene is TRBV9, the J gene TRBJ2-1; 13 nucleotides agree with TRBD2. The CDR3 sequence is 16 residues long. Germline V gene lookup returns CDR1 SGDLS and CDR2 YYNGEE. V lost 5 bases, J lost 9 bases, and 11 bases stayed unmatched. The CDR3 reads CASRAGTSGMAGEQFF. CDR3 sequence (DNA): TGTGCCAGCAGAGCCGGGACTAGCGGGATGGCGGGTGAGCAGTTCTTC.

This clone was counted between two and nine times. The V and J genes are TRBV19 and TRBJ1-5, with 7 bases fitting TRBD1. CDR3 length: 18 amino acids. After removal of 7 bases from V and 5 bases from J, the junction contained 20 bases not matched to a gene. CDR1 is LNHDA and CDR2 is SQIVND in the germline V gene (reference sequence). CDR3 in amino acids: CASKGIRSGTEFYQPQHF. As DNA, the CDR3 is TGTGCCAGTAAAGGTATACGGTCCGGGACAGAATTTTATCAGCCCCAGCATTTT.

The chain combines TRBV7-2 with TRBJ2-4; D possibly corresponds to TRBD1 (6 bases). From germline, CDR1 is SGHTA and CDR2 FQGNSA. V was cut by 5 bases and J by 2 bases, with 10 bases left in between. This CDR3 contains 14 residues. CDR3 sequence reads: CASSKGGTKNIQYF. CDR3 DNA sequence: TGTGCCAGCAGCAAAGGGGGAACCAAAAACATTCAGTACTTC. Combining the CDR3 with reference TRBV7-2 and TRBJ2-4 gives the whole variable domain GAGVSQSPSNKVTEKGKDVELRCDPISGHTALYWYRQSLGQGLEFLIYFQGNSAPDKSGLPSDRFSAERTGGSVSTLTIQRTQQEDSAVYLCASSKGGTKNIQYFGAGTRLSVL.

The J gene is TRBJ1-1, the V gene TRBV5-1; D unclear. The CDR3 loop spans 15 amino acids. CDR1 is SGHRS, CDR2 YFSETQ, per germline. V was clipped by 0 bases and J by 5 bases, with 14 bases between them. CDR3 loop: CASSLGDRARTEAFF. CDR3 DNA sequence: TGCGCCAGCAGCTTGGGAGATCGGGCGCGGACTGAAGCTTTCTTT.